Below, 20 T cell receptor beta chains from the same sample are listed, as sequenced in a study of Ad26.COV2.S vaccination and SARS-CoV-2 variants (dated by TCRdb to about 2021). The method behind the library was the immunoSEQ multiplex PCR assay. TCRdb mirrors the immuneACCESS table, restricted to in-frame sequences. Some clones are absent from its copies; in checked studies, under half trace to an unresolved V gene, and the reason for the others is unknown. The sample records about 400,000 clones, approximately 87% of which are singletons. The ten largest clones add up to approximately 4% of the sample. Taken with the paper, the label for treatment or condition translates to: around 19 received Ad26.COV2.S at low or high dose, single or two shots; roughly five received placebo; per-sample allocation not given. For vaccine and placebo recipients, repertoires were sequenced using samples collected on day 63 after the first injection.

The sample in question was peripheral blood, obtained in a trial of Ad26.COV2.S vaccine versus placebo. These receptors originate from a person aged 18 to 59 who received the Ad26.COV2.S COVID-19 vaccine or a placebo.

This chain links TRBV3-1 (or the pseudogene TRBV3-2) with TRBJ1-2; no reliable D call. The CDR3 contains 14 residues. Germline-derived CDR1 and CDR2 are LGHDT and YNNKEL (reference sequence). V lost 2 bases and J 3 bases, leaving 10 bases between the germline ends. The CDR3 nucleotides read TGTGCCAGCAGCCAAAGGCCCGCGGACTATGGCTACACCTTC. This gives the protein CASSQRPADYGYTF.

CDR3 loop: CATHSNTGELFF. The CDR3 nucleotides read TGTGCCACGCACTCGAACACCGGGGAGCTGTTTTTT. This chain connects TRBV10-3 to TRBJ2-2; D call uncertain. The ends were cut back, 10 bases at V and 0 bases at J, with 6 bases in the middle. This CDR3 is 12 amino acids long. Germline V gives CDR1 ENHRY, CDR2 SYGVKD.

The V and J genes are TRBV5-7 and TRBJ1-1; D is undetermined. TRBV5-7 qualifies as an ORF whose function is uncertain. Trimming shortened V by 4 bases and J by 1 base, and 11 bases separated the two germline ends. This CDR3 comprises 14 residues. The CDR3, as DNA: TGTGCCAGCAGCCGGGTCGATTCGAACACTGAAGCTTTCTTT. It translates to CASSRVDSNTEAFF.

This clone was counted a few times. The chain joins TRBV7-2 to TRBJ2-3; 9 bases are shared with TRBD2. CDR3 length: 16 amino acids. Germline lookup yields CDR1 SGHTA and CDR2 FQGNSA. The V gene end was trimmed by 5 bases and the J gene end by 4 bases; junction bases not matched to a gene: 10. The CDR3 region is CASSPRAGGAADTQYF. The CDR3 DNA sequence: TGTGCCAGCAGCCCCCGAGCGGGGGGTGCGGCAGATACGCAGTATTTT.

V gene TRBV7-6 combines with J gene TRBJ2-1; 8 bases map to TRBD2. The CDR3 runs 14 residues. The V gene's germline CDR1 is SGHVS and CDR2 FNYEAQ. The ends lost 5 bases at V and 9 bases at J; junction bases unmatched: 9. The CDR3 sequence: CASSASGGGGEQFF. The CDR3 DNA sequence: TGTGCCAGCAGCGCGAGCGGGGGAGGAGGTGAGCAGTTCTTC. The full variable domain, its missing parts supplied by reference TRBV7-6 and TRBJ2-1, is GAGVSQSPRYKVTKRGQDVALRCDPISGHVSLYWYRQALGQGPEFLTYFNYEAQQDKSGLPNDRFSAERPEGSISTLTIQRTEQRDSAMYRCASSASGGGGEQFFGPGTRLTVL.

The chain joins TRBV7-2 to TRBJ2-2, with TRBD1 identical over 9 bases. The germline CDR1 and CDR2 sequences are SGHTA and FQGNSA. V lost 1 base and J lost 5; bases outside the gene matches: 5. The CDR3 sequence is 16 residues long. The CDR3 protein is CASSLEPGQGTGELFF. The DNA for the CDR3 is TGTGCCAGCAGCTTAGAACCGGGACAGGGAACCGGGGAGCTGTTTTTT.

The chain has TRBV9 and TRBJ2-1; 10 bases align to TRBD1. Germline lookup yields CDR1 SGDLS and CDR2 YYNGEE. V shed 0 bases, J shed 9 bases, and the junction held 6 bases outside the gene matches. CDR3 size: 15 residues. CDR3 bases: TGTGCCAGCAGCGTAGCGGGACAGGGGATAGGTGAGCAGTTCTTC. Translation: CASSVAGQGIGEQFF.

This clone was observed once. V is TRBV6-6 and J is TRBJ1-5; possible D gene TRBD1, 5 bases. The CDR3 totals 12 residues. Germline-derived CDR1 and CDR2 are MNHNY and SVGAGI (reference sequence). Trimming pared 9 bases from V and 5 bases from J, leaving 11 bases between. DNA for the CDR3: TGTGCCAGTCGTCAGGGAGATCAGCCCCAGCATTTT. Protein product: CASRQGDQPQHF.

The chain combines TRBV2 with TRBJ2-7; D is possibly TRBD1 (6 bases). Trimming stripped 4 bases from V and 0 bases from J, with 10 bases between. Germline CDR1 and CDR2: SNHLY and FYNNEI. The CDR3 is 14 residues long. Here the CDR3 reads CASSAARGSYEQYF. CDR3 sequence (DNA): TGTGCCAGCAGTGCAGCCAGGGGCTCCTACGAGCAGTACTTC.

The chain links TRBV10-1 to TRBJ2-5; possibly TRBD1 or TRBD2 for D (5 bases each). This CDR3 has 13 amino acids. Germline values: CDR1 WNHNN, CDR2 SYGVQD (reference sequence). Trimming pared 6 bases from V and 5 bases from J, leaving 13 bases between. The chain's CDR3 is CASSRDLGETQYF. The CDR3 DNA reads as TGCGCCAGCAGCCGGGACCTCGGGGAGACCCAGTACTTC.

This sequence joins TRBV25-1 and TRBJ2-5; 7 bases agree with TRBD2. The CDR3 is made up of 16 amino acids. The junction had 7 bases not matched to a gene; V was cut back by 1 base and J by 2 bases. In germline, CDR1 is MGHDK, CDR2 SYGVNS. The CDR3 sequence: CASSESGGDPQETQYF. For the CDR3, the DNA is TGTGCCAGCAGTGAATCTGGGGGGGACCCGCAAGAGACCCAGTACTTC.

This clone was detected only once. V is TRBV18 and J is TRBJ1-3, with D perhaps matching TRBD1 (6 bases). Germline assignment: CDR1 KGHSH and CDR2 LQKENI. This CDR3 comprises 21 residues. Trimming stripped 3 bases from V and 0 bases from J, with 27 bases between. This CDR3 reads CASSPTGGRVSFVGSGNTIYF. CDR3 sequence (DNA): TGTGCCAGCTCACCCACCGGGGGCAGGGTATCCTTTGTCGGCTCTGGAAACACCATATATTTT.

This clone was observed a few times. Other DNA sequences in this specimen translate into the identical CDR3. The chain employs TRBV18 and TRBJ1-5; TRBD1 matches at 8 bases. The CDR3 extends over 14 amino acids. V dropped 2 bases and J dropped 4; count of bases not matched to a gene: 1. Germline V gene data show CDR1 as KGHSH and CDR2 as LQKENI. CDR3 DNA sequence: TGTGCCAGCTCACCAGGGACAGGAAATCAGCCCCAGCATTTT. It translates to CASSPGTGNQPQHF.

The V gene is TRBV7-2, the J gene TRBJ1-5; D remains ambiguous. V lost 5 bases to trimming and J lost 7 bases, with 12 bases between them. CDR3 length: 13 residues. Germline V CDR1 and CDR2: SGHTA, FQGNSA. CDR3 DNA sequence: TGTGCCAGCAGCGCGGAACGAGACCAGCCCCAGCATTTT. It codes for CASSAERDQPQHF.

V and J are TRBV14 and TRBJ2-6, with D uncertain. Between the trimmed V and J ends, which lost 4 bases and 0 bases, there was a span of 10 bases. The germline CDR1 and CDR2 sequences are SGHDN and FVKESK. This CDR3 spans 16 amino acids. The CDR3 region is CASSPFYRSGANVLTF. In nucleotides, the CDR3 is TGTGCCAGCAGCCCGTTCTACCGCTCTGGGGCCAACGTCCTGACTTTC.

The gene calls are TRBV29-1 and TRBJ2-6, with D uncertain. The CDR3 sequence is 14 residues long. The V end was cut by 4 bases, the J end by 2 bases, with 9 bases between. The germline V gene encodes CDR1 SQVTM and CDR2 ANQGSEA. CDR3 residues: CSVVTATGANVLTF. The CDR3, as DNA: TGCAGCGTTGTAACGGCTACTGGGGCCAACGTCCTGACTTTC.

The chain uses TRBV25-1 and TRBJ1-4; a possible D gene is TRBD1 (5 bases). There are 14 residues in the CDR3. Trimming stripped 3 bases from V and 7 bases from J, with 12 bases between. CDR1 is MGHDK and CDR2 is SYGVNS in the germline V gene. The CDR3 DNA sequence: TGTGCCAGCAGTGATAACCAGGGAGGTGAAAAACTGTTTTTT. As protein: CASSDNQGGEKLFF.

A few counts support this clone. The gene calls are TRBV24-1 and TRBJ2-1; no firm D call. The V end lost 5 bases, the J end lost 10 bases, and 8 bases lay between the germline ends. This CDR3 region has 11 residues. Germline V lookup: CDR1 KGHDR, CDR2 SFDVKD. CDR3 residues: CATSGGYEQFF. CDR3 sequence (DNA): TGTGCCACCAGTGGCGGATACGAGCAGTTCTTC.

The chain employs TRBV29-1 and TRBJ1-3; D remains ambiguous. The CDR3 totals 12 residues. Germline V gene lookup returns CDR1 SQVTM and CDR2 ANQGSEA. The V gene lost 4 bases and the J gene lost 1 base, with 5 bases spanning the gap. CDR3 DNA: TGCAGCGTTGGAGGGTCTGGAAACACCATATATTTT. As protein: CSVGGSGNTIYF.

This chain links TRBV2 with TRBJ2-7, with D maybe TRBD1 (6 bases). Per the germline V gene, CDR1 is SNHLY and CDR2 is FYNNEI. V lost 7 bases and J 3 bases, leaving 16 bases between the germline ends. The CDR3 covers 14 residues. CDR3 loop: CASIDSTGFYEQYF. The DNA of the CDR3 is TGTGCCAGCATTGACTCGACAGGTTTCTACGAGCAGTACTTC.